The 24 T cell receptor beta chains below all came from one sample that was sequenced in a study of cytomegalovirus exposure and HLA in healthy donors. 13 Jbeta primers and 60 Vbeta primers were used for the PCR. Produced via immunoSEQ multiplex PCR; TCRdb's table is partial and in-frame only. The table records about 160,000 clones, approximately 80% of them present only once. Sequencing was done on a sample of PBMCs. All receptors derive from a man aged 25 to 40 in good health and CMV-seropositive.

V usage is TRBV6-6 and J usage is TRBJ1-5, with D possibly matching TRBD1 (5 bases). The length of the CDR3 is 14 residues. Germline V gene sequence: CDR1 MNHNY, CDR2 SVGAGI (reference sequence). Trimming shortened V by 2 bases and J by 5 bases, and 10 bases separated the two germline ends. CDR3 in amino acids: CASSYGRADQPQHF. CDR3 sequence (DNA): TGTGCCAGCAGTTACGGCAGGGCTGATCAGCCCCAGCATTTT.

The genes are TRBV12-5 and TRBJ2-2, with 8 bases that match TRBD1. V shed 2 bases and J 5 bases; nucleotides not matched to a gene: 4. The CDR3 extends over 15 amino acids. Germline assignment: CDR1 LGHNT and CDR2 FRNRAP. Written as DNA, the CDR3 is TGTGCTAGTGGTTTGCGGACAGGGTTGACCGGGGAGCTGTTTTTT. Its protein is CASGLRTGLTGELFF.

This clone was seen a few times. The chain carries TRBV7-8 and TRBJ2-1; TRBD2 might be the D (5 bases). CDR3 length: 13 residues. The ends were cut back, 6 bases at V and 12 bases at J, with 18 bases in the middle. CDR1 and CDR2 from the germline V gene are SGHVS and FQNEAQ. CDR3 loop: CASRQTGSHGQFF. CDR3 sequence (DNA): TGTGCCAGCAGGCAGACGGGAAGTCATGGGCAGTTCTTC.

The chain recombines TRBV7-9 with TRBJ2-7; 9 bases map to TRBD1. The J segment lost 3 bases and the V segment lost 5 bases, leaving 8 bases of the junction unmatched. This CDR3 spans 15 amino acids. Per germline, CDR1 SEHNR and CDR2 FQNEAQ (reference sequence). The CDR3, as DNA: TGTGCCAGCAGCCTAGGACAGGGGCTCCGCTACGAGCAGTACTTC. Encoded protein: CASSLGQGLRYEQYF.

This clone was recorded once. This chain joins TRBV15 and TRBJ2-5, with TRBD2 as a possible D gene (6 bases). V gave up 5 bases and J gave up 3 bases, with 10 bases separating them. The CDR3 covers 13 residues. Germline CDR1 and CDR2: LNHNV and YYDKDF (reference sequence). The CDR3 loop reads CATSPGGEETQYF. The CDR3 nucleotides are TGTGCCACCAGCCCTGGAGGGGAAGAGACCCAGTACTTC.

This clone has only a few counts. The chain couples TRBV6-6 to TRBJ2-7, with 12 nucleotides matching TRBD2. With 5 bases clipped from V and 0 bases from J, the junction kept 2 bases outside the gene matches. Germline lookup yields CDR1 MNHNY and CDR2 SVGAGI (reference sequence). CDR3 length: 15 residues. CDR3: CASSKLAGGSYEQYF. The CDR3 region has the DNA TGTGCCAGCAGTAAACTAGCGGGGGGCTCCTACGAGCAGTACTTC.

J is TRBJ1-5 and V is TRBV30; 8 nucleotides match TRBD1. The trim removed 5 bases at V and 1 base at J, leaving 10 bases unmatched. Germline loops: CDR1 GTSNPN, CDR2 SVGIG (reference sequence). The CDR3 spans 16 residues. CDR3 coding DNA: TGTGCCTGGCAGCTACAGGGGGGAGGGAGCAATCAGCCCCAGCATTTT. Its translation: CAWQLQGGGSNQPQHF. The complete variable domain, with remaining parts taken from reference TRBV30 and TRBJ1-5, reads SQTIHQWPATLVQPVGSPLSLECTVEGTSNPNLYWYRQAAGRGLQLLFYSVGIGQISSEVPQNLSASRPQDRQFILSSKKLLLSDSGFYLCAWQLQGGGSNQPQHFGDGTRLSIL.

V and J are TRBV4-2 and TRBJ2-7; TRBD1 aligns across 12 bases. Germline trimming cut 4 bases from V and 5 bases from J; bases unmatched to any gene: 6. Germline V CDR1 and CDR2: LGHNA, YNFKEQ. There are 15 residues in the CDR3. CDR3 sequence (DNA): TGTGCCAGCAGCCGCAGGGACAGGGGGCAAAACGAGCAGTACTTC. This translates into CASSRRDRGQNEQYF.

This clone was detected only a few times. The chain uses TRBV6-5 and TRBJ2-5, with 9 bases aligning to TRBD1. Germline V gene sequence: CDR1 MNHEY, CDR2 SVGAGI. V shed 6 bases and J 4 bases; nucleotides not matched to a gene: 6. The CDR3 is 14 amino acids. CDR3 nucleotide sequence: TGTGCCAGCAGACCACAGGGGGCGGGAGAGACCCAGTACTTC. Protein product: CASRPQGAGETQYF.

The chain has TRBV7-2 and TRBJ1-2; 8 bases fit TRBD1. Germline-derived CDR1 and CDR2 are SGHTA and FQGNSA. With V trimmed by 5 bases and J by 4 bases, 3 bases remained unmatched. CDR3 length equals 13 residues. Here the CDR3 DNA reads TGTGCCAGCAGCGTGGGACAGGCCTATGGCTACACCTTC. This codes for CASSVGQAYGYTF.

The chain couples TRBV7-9 to TRBJ2-6, with 8 nucleotides matching TRBD2. The CDR3 totals 16 residues. J lost 0 bases, V lost 5 bases, and 3 bases had no gene match. Germline values: CDR1 SEHNR, CDR2 FQNEAQ (reference sequence). The CDR3 nucleotides are TGTGCCAGCAGCCACCGGGAGGGCTCTGGGGCCAACGTCCTGACTTTC. Translated, it gives CASSHREGSGANVLTF.

The gene calls are TRBV10-3 and TRBJ2-7; the D is unclear. The CDR3 sequence is 14 residues long. The V end was cut by 3 bases, the J end by 1 base, with 10 bases between. Germline V gene data show CDR1 as ENHRY and CDR2 as SYGVKD. CDR3 amino acids: CAISDIRGSYEQYF. The DNA of the CDR3 is TGTGCCATCAGTGATATTCGAGGATCCTACGAGCAGTACTTC.

The gene calls are TRBV29-1 and TRBJ2-3, with D maybe TRBD2 (5 bases). CDR1 and CDR2 from the germline V gene are SQVTM and ANQGSEA. This CDR3 spans 15 amino acids. Deletions cut 2 bases from V and 2 bases from J, with 14 bases between. The CDR3 nucleotides read TGCAGCGTTGAAAGTCTGGACGGGGACACAGATACGCAGTATTTT. This encodes CSVESLDGDTDTQYF.

The chain combines TRBV13 with TRBJ2-1, with D possibly TRBD2 on 5 matching bases. The CDR3 length is 13 residues. The V gene lost 2 bases and the J gene lost 6 bases, with 8 bases spanning the gap. Germline V lookup: CDR1 PRHDT, CDR2 FYEKMQ (reference sequence). CDR3 in DNA: TGTGCCAGCAGCTTATATACTAGCAATGAGCAGTTCTTC. Translating gives CASSLYTSNEQFF.

The table lists this clone with a few counts. The J gene is TRBJ2-3, the V gene TRBV5-1; TRBD2 aligns across 10 bases. Looked up from germline, CDR1 is SGHRS and CDR2 is YFSETQ. After removal of 4 bases from V and 4 bases from J, the junction contained 6 bases not matched to a gene. The CDR3 is 15 residues long. CDR3 loop: CASSLSGGAADTQYF. The CDR3 DNA reads TGCGCCAGCAGCCTCAGCGGGGGGGCTGCAGATACGCAGTATTTT.

The chain carries TRBV5-1 and TRBJ1-2; 8 positions match TRBD1. CDR3 length: 15 residues. Germline V gene sequence: CDR1 SGHRS, CDR2 YFSETQ. With V trimmed by 4 bases and J by 0 bases, 5 bases remained unmatched. The CDR3 protein is CASSATGGTNYGYTF. In DNA, the CDR3 is TGCGCCAGCAGCGCCACAGGGGGAACTAACTATGGCTACACCTTC.

This clone has just a few counts. This chain's CDR3 is CASSLNRENIQYF. CDR3 in DNA: TGTGCCAGCAGCTTGAACAGGGAAAACATTCAGTACTTC. This chain joins TRBV7-2 and TRBJ2-4, with D tentatively TRBD1 (6 bases). Germline V gives CDR1 SGHTA, CDR2 FQGNSA. Trimming took 3 bases from V and 5 from J, leaving 8 bases between them. This CDR3 has 13 amino acids.

This clone was seen a handful of times. The V call is TRBV6-5, the J call TRBJ2-1; tentatively, D is TRBD1 (6 bases). Germline assignment: CDR1 MNHEY and CDR2 SVGAGI. Trimming removed 7 bases from V and 2 bases from J, with 15 bases in between. The CDR3 sequence is 15 residues long. CDR3 loop: CASTSGAGAYNEQFF. CDR3 DNA: TGTGCCAGCACCTCAGGGGCCGGGGCCTACAATGAGCAGTTCTTC.

The chain employs TRBV6-5 and TRBJ1-2, with 10 bases aligning to TRBD1. The V gene end was trimmed by 2 bases and the J gene end by 4 bases; junction bases not matched to a gene: 1. Germline V gene lookup returns CDR1 MNHEY and CDR2 SVGAGI. This CDR3 comprises 14 residues. The CDR3 nucleotides read TGTGCCAGCAGTTACCGGGACAGGGGCTATGGCTACACCTTC. This translates into CASSYRDRGYGYTF.

This chain uses TRBV28 with TRBJ2-1, with 9 nucleotides matching TRBD1. With V trimmed by 6 bases and J by 7 bases, 10 bases remained unmatched. Per the germline V gene, CDR1 is MDHEN and CDR2 is SYDVKM. The CDR3 runs 15 residues. The CDR3 loop is CASSLGGQGRNEQFF. The CDR3 DNA is TGTGCCAGCAGCCTCGGGGGACAGGGAAGGAATGAGCAGTTCTTC. The full variable domain, completed using reference TRBV28 and TRBJ2-1, is DVKVTQSSRYLVKRTGEKVFLECVQDMDHENMFWYRQDPGLGLRLIYFSYDVKMKEKGDIPEGYSVSREKKERFSLILESASTNQTSMYLCASSLGGQGRNEQFFGPGTRLTVL.

The chain has TRBV5-4 and TRBJ2-3, with 9 bases identical to TRBD2. CDR1 and CDR2 from the germline V gene are SGHNT and YYREEE (reference sequence). The CDR3 covers 16 residues. V gave up 0 bases and J gave up 5 bases; unmatched junction bases: 7. The CDR3 region has the DNA TGTGCCAGCAGCTTGGGTGGCGGGGGGGCCGGAGATACGCAGTATTTT. Its translation: CASSLGGGGAGDTQYF. Combining the CDR3 with reference TRBV5-4 and TRBJ2-3 gives the whole variable domain ETGVTQSPTHLIKTRGQQVTLRCSSQSGHNTVSWYQQALGQGPQFIFQYYREEENGRGNFPPRFSGLQFPNYSSELNVNALELDDSALYLCASSLGGGGAGDTQYFGPGTRLTVL.

The chain combines TRBV2 with TRBJ1-4; 8 nucleotides align to TRBD1. Germline V gives CDR1 SNHLY, CDR2 FYNNEI. The CDR3 loop spans 14 amino acids. The ends lost 8 bases at V and 7 bases at J; junction bases unmatched: 9. For the CDR3, the DNA is TGTGCCAGCCTTGTTGCCAGGGGGCCTGAAAAACTGTTTTTT. It yields the protein CASLVARGPEKLFF.

This chain uses TRBV6-5 with TRBJ2-2; weak D call: TRBD1 (6 bases). The V and J ends lost 5 bases and 3 bases respectively, with 7 bases between them. The CDR3 loop spans 13 amino acids. Germline V CDR1 and CDR2: MNHEY, SVGAGI. The CDR3 region is CASSQGYTGELFF. The DNA of the CDR3 is TGTGCCAGCAGTCAGGGGTACACCGGGGAGCTGTTTTTT.

This rearrangement joins TRBV11-2 to TRBJ2-7, with 12 bases lining up with TRBD1. CDR1 is SGHAT and CDR2 is FQNNGV in the germline V gene. Unmatched junction bases numbered 2, after V lost 0 bases and J lost 5 bases. This CDR3 region has 15 residues. The CDR3 DNA reads TGTGCCAGCAGCTTAGACCGGGACAGGGGGCACGAGCAGTACTTC. It yields the protein CASSLDRDRGHEQYF. The whole variable domain, remainder taken from reference TRBV11-2 and TRBJ2-7, is EAGVAQSPRYKIIEKRQSVAFWCNPISGHATLYWYQQILGQGPKLLIQFQNNGVVDDSQLPKDRFSAERLKGVDSTLKIQPAKLEDSAVYLCASSLDRDRGHEQYFGPGTRLTVT.